This T cell receptor beta chain was sequenced in a study of cytomegalovirus exposure and HLA in healthy donors. Turning to the study itself: Of the donors genotyped, several hundred in all, about 82% fell in the Caucasian-associated ancestry cluster.

Donors consisted of healthy bone marrow donors. 13 Jbeta primers and 60 Vbeta primers were used for the PCR. TCRdb's table, derived via immunoSEQ multiplex PCR, lists solely in-frame clones and lacks some. The sample includes around 100,000 clones. The sequencing sample was made of PBMCs. The source of this sequence is a man aged 25 to 45 in good health and CMV-seronegative.

The CDR3 sequence: CASSLTPYNEQFF. The CDR3, as DNA: TGTGCCAGCAGCTTAACCCCATACAATGAGCAGTTCTTC. The rearrangement links TRBV7-3 to TRBJ2-1; D is uncertain. This CDR3 comprises 13 residues. The V end lost 0 bases, the J end lost 4 bases, and 4 bases lay between the germline ends. Germline lookup yields CDR1 SGHTA and CDR2 FQGTGA. Full variable domain (missing parts from reference TRBV7-3 and TRBJ2-1): GAGVSQTPSNKVTEKGKYVELRCDPISGHTALYWYRQSLGQGPEFLIYFQGTGAADDSGLPNDRFFAVRPEGSVSTLKIQRTERGDSAVYLCASSLTPYNEQFFGPGTRLTVL.